The 5 T cell receptor beta chains presented below share a single source sample, sequenced in a study of cytomegalovirus exposure and HLA in healthy donors. The repertoire was sequenced with immunoSEQ multiplex PCR; TCRdb's copy has only in-frame clones and lacks some. In the table there are roughly 60,000 clones, roughly 96% of which are singletons. The sequenced material came from PBMCs. The receptors derive from a woman between 18 and 29 years old in good health and CMV-seropositive.

The gene calls are TRBV4-2 and TRBJ2-7, with 10 bases that match TRBD1. CDR1 LGHNA and CDR2 YNFKEQ come from the germline V gene. Trimming at V came to 3 bases and at J to 1 base, leaving 9 bases not matched to a gene. The CDR3 is 17 residues long. DNA of the CDR3: TGTGCCAGCAGCCATGGGGGACAGGGGTTGATGTCCTACGAGCAGTACTTC. It is translated as CASSHGGQGLMSYEQYF.

The chain joins TRBV6-4 to TRBJ2-6; 7 nucleotides match TRBD1. The length of the CDR3 is 15 residues. V lost 6 bases to trimming and J lost 2 bases; unmatched junction nucleotides: 4. Germline CDR1 MRHNA, CDR2 SNTAGT. CDR3: CASSADRAGANVLTF. The CDR3 region has the DNA TGTGCCAGCAGCGCCGACAGGGCTGGGGCCAACGTCCTGACTTTC.

This rearrangement joins TRBV5-6 to TRBJ1-1, with D possibly matching TRBD1 (6 bases). The V end lost 3 bases, the J end lost 4 bases, and 16 bases lay between the germline ends. Germline CDR1 reads SGHDT; CDR2 reads YYEEEE. There are 15 residues in the CDR3. In nucleotides, the CDR3 is TGTGCCAGCAGCTCCATTGGACAGCGAGGCACTGAAGCTTTCTTT. Translated, it gives CASSSIGQRGTEAFF.

This clone was recorded once. The CDR3 protein is CASSLFSGGGNEQFF. In DNA form, the CDR3 reads TGTGCCAGCAGTTTATTTAGCGGGGGGGGTAATGAGCAGTTCTTC. The chain uses TRBV27 and TRBJ2-1; 11 bases align to TRBD2. Germline assignment: CDR1 MNHEY and CDR2 SMNVEV (reference sequence). The trim removed 1 base at V and 7 bases at J, leaving 3 bases unmatched. The CDR3 covers 15 residues.

The V and J genes are TRBV2 and TRBJ2-2; 10 nucleotides line up with TRBD2. The ends lost 1 base at V and 8 bases at J; junction bases unmatched: 7. The CDR3 runs 16 residues. The V gene's germline CDR1 is SNHLY and CDR2 FYNNEI. CDR3 coding DNA: TGTGCCAGCAGTGAAGTTACTAGCGGGATGGGAGGGGAGCTGTTTTTT. This translates into CASSEVTSGMGGELFF.